Below are 25 T cell receptor beta chains sequenced from a single sample in a study of cytomegalovirus exposure and HLA in healthy donors. PCR involved 60 Vbeta and 13 Jbeta primers. Profiling relied on immunoSEQ multiplex PCR, and the TCRdb table lists in-frame clones only, not all of them. Here the sample spans roughly 98,000 clones, roughly 79% being singletons. Material for sequencing was PBMCs. The origin of the receptors is a female donor in good health and CMV-seropositive.

This rearrangement joins TRBV7-6 to TRBJ1-1; 7 positions match TRBD1. The CDR3 spans 16 residues. V shed 1 base, J shed 3 bases, and the junction held 8 bases outside the gene matches. CDR1 and CDR2 from the germline V gene are SGHVS and FNYEAQ. CDR3 protein: CASSLEPRGVDTEAFF. The CDR3 nucleotides read TGTGCCAGCAGCTTAGAACCCAGGGGGGTGGACACTGAAGCTTTCTTT. The whole variable domain, filled in from reference TRBV7-6 and TRBJ1-1, reads GAGVSQSPRYKVTKRGQDVALRCDPISGHVSLYWYRQALGQGPEFLTYFNYEAQQDKSGLPNDRFSAERPEGSISTLTIQRTEQRDSAMYRCASSLEPRGVDTEAFFGQGTRLTVV.

The chain has TRBV7-2 and TRBJ1-2; no definite D call. Germline CDR1 is SGHTA and CDR2 is FQGNSA. Trimming pared 1 base from V and 7 bases from J, leaving 10 bases between. The CDR3 is 13 residues long. The CDR3 bases are TGTGCCAGCAGCTTAGGTCAGGAGGGTGGCTACACCTTC. It specifies CASSLGQEGGYTF. Looking up the rest from reference TRBV7-2 and TRBJ1-2 gives the full variable domain: GAGVSQSPSNKVTEKGKDVELRCDPISGHTALYWYRQSLGQGLEFLIYFQGNSAPDKSGLPSDRFSAERTGGSVSTLTIQRTQQEDSAVYLCASSLGQEGGYTFGSGTRLTVV.

The V gene is TRBV19, the J gene TRBJ1-6; D is possibly TRBD1 (6 bases). CDR1 and CDR2 from the germline V gene are LNHDA and SQIVND (reference sequence). The CDR3 spans 14 residues. V was shortened by 7 bases and J by 7 bases, with 14 bases between the two germline ends. CDR3 loop: CASNPQQGNSPLHF. In nucleotides, the CDR3 is TGTGCCAGTAACCCCCAACAGGGAAATTCACCCCTCCACTTT.

This chain uses TRBV30 with TRBJ1-4; 7 bases map to TRBD1. From germline, CDR1 is GTSNPN and CDR2 SVGIG (reference sequence). This CDR3 has 14 residues. The V segment lost 2 bases and the J segment 3 bases; nucleotides outside the gene matches: 3. CDR3 sequence reads: CAWSIGTANEKLFF. The CDR3 DNA follows: TGTGCCTGGAGTATAGGGACAGCTAATGAAAAACTGTTTTTT.

V usage is TRBV13 and J usage is TRBJ1-5; 12 nucleotides match TRBD1. After removal of 4 bases from V and 0 bases from J, the junction contained 4 bases not matched to a gene. The CDR3 covers 17 residues. Germline CDR1 and CDR2: PRHDT and FYEKMQ (reference sequence). In DNA form, the CDR3 reads TGTGCCAGCAGCTCAGGGACAGGGGGCAATAGCAATCAGCCCCAGCATTTT. As protein: CASSSGTGGNSNQPQHF.

The chain joins TRBV9 to TRBJ2-1, with TRBD2 matching over 8 bases. V lost 6 bases to trimming and J lost 5 bases; unmatched junction nucleotides: 7. The V gene's germline CDR1 is SGDLS and CDR2 YYNGEE. The CDR3 has 14 residues. Written as DNA, the CDR3 is TGTGCCAGCACCGCCGGGACTAGAGACAATGAGCAGTTCTTC. Protein sequence: CASTAGTRDNEQFF. The variable domain in full, with the rest retrieved from reference TRBV9 and TRBJ2-1, is DSGVTQTPKHLITATGQRVTLRCSPRSGDLSVYWYQQSLDQGLQFLIQYYNGEERAKGNILERFSAQQFPDLHSELNLSSLELGDSALYFCASTAGTRDNEQFFGPGTRLTVL.

This chain links TRBV5-4 with TRBJ2-7, with 11 bases identical to TRBD2. The CDR3 totals 15 residues. Per germline, CDR1 SGHNT and CDR2 YYREEE (reference sequence). J was trimmed by 5 bases and V by 1 base; bases with no gene match: 5. The CDR3 protein is CASSLTSGGVDEQYF. In nucleotides, the CDR3 is TGTGCCAGCAGCTTGACTAGCGGGGGAGTTGACGAGCAGTACTTC.

This sequence joins TRBV6-6 and TRBJ1-2; D is uncertain. Trimming left V 10 bases short and J 4 bases short, with 22 bases between. Germline lookup yields CDR1 MNHNY and CDR2 SVGAGI (reference sequence). This CDR3 is built from 15 residues. For the CDR3, the DNA is TGTGCCACTCTCCCCCCGCCGGTGGCGGCCTATGGCTACACCTTC. As protein: CATLPPPVAAYGYTF.

This rearrangement joins TRBV4-2 to TRBJ2-3; tentatively, D is TRBD2 (6 bases). V lost 1 base, J lost 2 bases, and 13 bases lay in between. The CDR3 extends over 16 amino acids. The germline gives CDR1 LGHNA, CDR2 YNFKEQ. CDR3 protein: CASSQATGLPTDTQYF. CDR3 bases: TGTGCCAGCAGCCAAGCAACGGGACTCCCCACAGATACGCAGTATTTT.

This chain connects TRBV6-5 to TRBJ1-1; perhaps TRBD1 as D (5 bases). Germline CDR1 MNHEY, CDR2 SVGAGI. This CDR3 region has 14 residues. The V end was cut by 8 bases, the J end by 1 base, with 14 bases between. This CDR3 is CASGGGFSNTEAFF. The CDR3 bases are TGTGCCAGCGGGGGAGGATTTTCGAACACTGAAGCTTTCTTT.

This clone was seen a handful of times. The V gene is TRBV28, the J gene TRBJ2-7; possibly TRBD1 for D (6 bases). Germline V gene data show CDR1 as MDHEN and CDR2 as SYDVKM. This CDR3 is built from 12 residues. The V gene lost 7 bases and the J gene lost 10 bases, with 17 bases spanning the gap. The CDR3 DNA is TGTGCCAGCACTTCAGGGAAGGGGGACCAGTACTTC. This translates into CASTSGKGDQYF.

This clone has only one observation. This chain joins TRBV9 and TRBJ2-3; 8 positions agree with TRBD1. The CDR3 totals 15 residues. V trimming: 4 bases; J trimming: 4 bases; junction bases outside the gene matches: 8. The germline V gene encodes CDR1 SGDLS and CDR2 YYNGEE. CDR3 DNA: TGTGCCAGCAGCCCCCCTCCAGGGGGCGCAGATACGCAGTATTTT. This gives the protein CASSPPPGGADTQYF. The variable domain in full, completed from reference TRBV9 and TRBJ2-3, reads DSGVTQTPKHLITATGQRVTLRCSPRSGDLSVYWYQQSLDQGLQFLIQYYNGEERAKGNILERFSAQQFPDLHSELNLSSLELGDSALYFCASSPPPGGADTQYFGPGTRLTVL.

For this clone: Other DNA sequences in the sample encode the same CDR3. V usage is TRBV5-1 and J usage is TRBJ1-1; D is unresolved. Trimming took 0 bases from V and 1 from J, leaving 4 bases between them. Germline values: CDR1 SGHRS, CDR2 YFSETQ. The CDR3 is 13 residues long. Here the CDR3 reads CASSLARNTEAFF. CDR3 DNA sequence: TGCGCCAGCAGCTTGGCCCGGAACACTGAAGCTTTCTTT. Complete variable domain (other parts from reference TRBV5-1 and TRBJ1-1): KAGVTQTPRYLIKTRGQQVTLSCSPISGHRSVSWYQQTPGQGLQFLFEYFSETQRNKGNFPGRFSGRQFSNSRSEMNVSTLELGDSALYLCASSLARNTEAFFGQGTRLTVV.

The rearrangement uses TRBV7-2 and TRBJ2-5; 10 nucleotides match TRBD1. The CDR3 loop spans 16 amino acids. V shed 3 bases, J shed 3 bases, and the junction held 7 bases outside the gene matches. Germline CDR1 reads SGHTA; CDR2 reads FQGNSA. DNA for the CDR3: TGTGCCAGCAGCTTCCTACCGGGACAGGGGAAAGAGACCCAGTACTTC. Its protein is CASSFLPGQGKETQYF.

The chain recombines TRBV13 with TRBJ1-2; D not resolved. Germline-derived CDR1 and CDR2 are PRHDT and FYEKMQ (reference sequence). The CDR3 contains 13 residues. Trimming took 3 bases from V and 6 from J, leaving 11 bases between them. In DNA form, the CDR3 reads TGTGCCAGCAGCTTCCAGTCGCGGAATGGCTACACCTTC. It yields the protein CASSFQSRNGYTF. Full variable domain (outside the CDR3, taken from reference TRBV13 and TRBJ1-2): AAGVIQSPRHLIKEKRETATLKCYPIPRHDTVYWYQQGPGQDPQFLISFYEKMQSDKGSIPDRFSAQQFSDYHSELNMSSLELGDSALYFCASSFQSRNGYTFGSGTRLTVV.

This rearrangement joins TRBV6-5 to TRBJ2-5; 16 positions match TRBD2. The better agreement between TRBJ2-7 and the DNA end casts doubt on the J call. Looked up from germline, CDR1 is MNHEY and CDR2 is SVGAGI. This CDR3 contains 16 residues. For the CDR3, the DNA is TGTGCCAGCAGTTACAGGGGGACTAGCGGGAGGGCCGAGCAGTACTTC. Its protein is CASSYRGTSGRAEQYF.

J is TRBJ1-1 and V is TRBV7-2; 10 bases fit TRBD1. V lost 3 bases, J lost 5 bases, and 9 bases stayed unmatched. CDR1 and CDR2 (germline): SGHTA, FQGNSA. The length of the CDR3 is 16 residues. The CDR3 DNA reads as TGTGCCAGCAGCTTGGCCGGGACAGGGGCGGGGACTGAAGCTTTCTTT. Protein sequence: CASSLAGTGAGTEAFF.

This clone came up a few times. The chain is built from TRBV25-1 and TRBJ1-1; unclear D gene. Trimming took off 3 bases at V and 6 bases at J, with 17 bases between the two ends. The CDR3 totals 15 residues. Germline V gene data show CDR1 as MGHDK and CDR2 as SYGVNS. In nucleotides, the CDR3 is TGTGCCAGCAGTGAGTCCCAGGACCCGCGGGCTGAAGCTTTCTTT. It is translated as CASSESQDPRAEAFF.

The V call is TRBV28, the J call TRBJ1-2; 8 bases match TRBD1. Germline V gene data show CDR1 as MDHEN and CDR2 as SYDVKM. CDR3 length: 17 amino acids. Trimming at V came to 5 bases and at J to 8 bases, leaving 19 bases not matched to a gene. DNA for the CDR3: TGTGCCAGCAGTGTACGCCTTGGACAGGGCACGAGACGGGGCTACACCTTC. Protein sequence: CASSVRLGQGTRRGYTF.

This rearrangement joins TRBV5-1 to TRBJ1-1; 10 bases line up with TRBD1. V shed 4 bases, J shed 4 bases, and the junction held 4 bases outside the gene matches. The CDR3 loop spans 14 amino acids. The germline CDR1 and CDR2 sequences are SGHRS and YFSETQ. The chain's CDR3 is CASSGTGALTEAFF. The DNA for the CDR3 is TGCGCCAGCAGCGGGACAGGGGCACTCACTGAAGCTTTCTTT.

The DNA for the CDR3 is TGTGCCAGCAGCGTAGGAAGCGTGAACACCGGGGAGCTGTTTTTT. Translation gives CASSVGSVNTGELFF. The V gene is TRBV9, the J gene TRBJ2-2; D not resolved. The germline V gene encodes CDR1 SGDLS and CDR2 YYNGEE. V shed 0 bases and J shed 1 base, with 7 bases lying between them. The CDR3 is 15 residues long.

This clone was observed a handful of times. The V gene is TRBV28, the J gene TRBJ2-7; no clear D gene. The CDR3 loop spans 12 amino acids. The germline V gene has CDR1 MDHEN and CDR2 SYDVKM. The V gene lost 4 bases and the J gene lost 4 bases, with 8 bases spanning the gap. The CDR3 nucleotides are TGTGCCAGCAGTTCGCGGCTATACGAGCAGTACTTC. This translates into CASSSRLYEQYF.

This chain connects TRBV7-2 to TRBJ2-7; the match to TRBD2 covers 10 bases. The junction had 8 bases not matched to a gene; V was cut back by 2 bases and J by 4 bases. This CDR3 has 16 amino acids. Germline CDR1 reads SGHTA; CDR2 reads FQGNSA. CDR3 loop: CASSLQPQAGGYEQYF. CDR3 nucleotides: TGTGCCAGCAGCTTACAACCCCAAGCGGGGGGGTACGAGCAGTACTTC.

The chain recombines TRBV6-5 with TRBJ1-2; D uncertain. This CDR3 spans 14 amino acids. The germline V gene has CDR1 MNHEY and CDR2 SVGAGI. Between the trimmed V and J ends, which lost 2 bases and 0 bases, there was a span of 7 bases. The CDR3 nucleotides are TGTGCCAGCAGTTACGACGGGACTAACTATGGCTACACCTTC. It codes for CASSYDGTNYGYTF.

V and J are TRBV10-3 and TRBJ1-6; D is possibly TRBD1 (6 bases). This CDR3 has 15 amino acids. Trimming removed 3 bases at V and 10 bases at J, with 16 bases between. Germline lookup yields CDR1 ENHRY and CDR2 SYGVKD. CDR3 protein: CAISEEQGDSSPLHF. In DNA, the CDR3 is TGTGCCATCAGTGAAGAACAGGGTGACAGCTCACCCCTCCACTTT.